The rows below give T cell receptor beta chains drawn from one sample of a study of blood T cell repertoires in COVID-19. Produced via immunoSEQ multiplex PCR; TCRdb's table is partial and in-frame only. Among about 170,000 clones listed, 84% were seen once. The sequencing input was peripheral blood. The receptors were sampled from an older woman with COVID-19, enrolled during active disease. Each CDR3 is given with its conserved first and last residue. The D gene is left open where the match is weak. Not every row has a clone size; where given, it reads once, few, many or a size class.

J gene: TRBJ1-1
D gene: TRBD1
V gene: TRBV30
clone size: -
CDR3 DNA: TGTGCCTGGAGTGTAACAGGGGGCACTGAAGCTTTCTTT
CDR3 protein: CAWSVTGGTEAFF

J gene: TRBJ2-7
D gene: TRBD2
V gene: TRBV6-1
clone size: -
CDR3 DNA: TGTGCCAGCAGTGAAGCGTGGGGACTAGCGTCCCACGAGCAGTACTTC
CDR3 protein: CASSEAWGLASHEQYF

J gene: TRBJ1-5
D gene: TRBD1
V gene: TRBV6-2/TRBV6-3
clone size: -
CDR3 DNA: TGTGCCAGCAGTTACTCGACAGGGGGCTATGATGAGCCCCAGCATTTT
CDR3 protein: CASSYSTGGYDEPQHF

J gene: TRBJ2-7
D gene: -
V gene: TRBV18
clone size: -
CDR3 DNA: TGTGCCAGCTCACCAGGGGGCGCAGACCTATTGTACGAGCAGTACTTC
CDR3 protein: CASSPGGADLLYEQYF

J gene: TRBJ1-3
D gene: -
V gene: TRBV2
clone size: -
CDR3 DNA: TGTGCCAGCAGCTATTTCTCTGGAAACACCATATATTTT
CDR3 protein: CASSYFSGNTIYF

J gene: TRBJ1-2
D gene: TRBD1
V gene: TRBV28
clone size: -
CDR3 DNA: TGTGCCAGCAGAACCGGGACAGCCCTAGTACACTTC
CDR3 protein: CASRTGTALVHF

J gene: TRBJ2-7
D gene: -
V gene: TRBV19
clone size: -
CDR3 DNA: TGTGCCAGCAGAGCAGCGCCCATTTCCTACGAGCAGTACTTC
CDR3 protein: CASRAAPISYEQYF

J gene: TRBJ1-2
D gene: TRBD1
V gene: TRBV6-5
clone size: -
CDR3 DNA: TGTGCCAGCGGAAACAGGGGGCAGGGGGACGGCTACACCTTC
CDR3 protein: CASGNRGQGDGYTF

J gene: TRBJ1-2
D gene: -
V gene: TRBV18
clone size: once
CDR3 DNA: TGTGCCAGCTCACCAAGTTCTGCAGGGGATTATGGCTACACCTTC
CDR3 protein: CASSPSSAGDYGYTF

J gene: TRBJ2-4
D gene: -
V gene: TRBV3-1/TRBV3-2
clone size: -
CDR3 DNA: TGTGCCAGCAGTCCCGGTCGGGGGGCGGGAAACATTCAGTACTTC
CDR3 protein: CASSPGRGAGNIQYF

J gene: TRBJ1-2
D gene: TRBD1
V gene: TRBV5-1
clone size: -
CDR3 DNA: TGCGCCAGCAGGCCCGGGACAGGGGATCCCATCTATGGCTACACCTTC
CDR3 protein: CASRPGTGDPIYGYTF

J gene: TRBJ2-2
D gene: TRBD2
V gene: TRBV14
clone size: -
CDR3 DNA: TGTGCCAGCAGTCTCTCGGGGGGGGCTGTCACCGGGGAGCTGTTTTTT
CDR3 protein: CASSLSGGAVTGELFF

J gene: TRBJ1-2
D gene: -
V gene: TRBV19
clone size: -
CDR3 DNA: TGTGCCAGTAGTATTGGGCAGCTCTATGGCTACACCTTC
CDR3 protein: CASSIGQLYGYTF

J gene: TRBJ1-4
D gene: -
V gene: TRBV5-4
clone size: -
CDR3 DNA: TGTGCCAGCAGCCAAGGGCCGGGGACTAATGAAAAACTGTTTTTT
CDR3 protein: CASSQGPGTNEKLFF

J gene: TRBJ2-1
D gene: -
V gene: TRBV19
clone size: -
CDR3 DNA: TGTGCCAGTAGGCGGGGACCCCTTATCCATGAGCAGTTCTTC
CDR3 protein: CASRRGPLIHEQFF

J gene: TRBJ1-2
D gene: -
V gene: TRBV5-5
clone size: -
CDR3 DNA: TGTGCCAGCAGCTTGGCACAGGGTTCCTGGGGCTACACCTTC
CDR3 protein: CASSLAQGSWGYTF

J gene: TRBJ2-3
D gene: -
V gene: TRBV14
clone size: -
CDR3 DNA: TGTGCCAGCAGCCGAGCTAGCGCCTACACAGATACGCAGTATTTT
CDR3 protein: CASSRASAYTDTQYF

J gene: TRBJ2-2
D gene: -
V gene: TRBV28
clone size: -
CDR3 DNA: TGTGCCAGCAGTCACAGGGTTGTCGGCACCGGGGAGCTGTTTTTT
CDR3 protein: CASSHRVVGTGELFF

J gene: TRBJ2-1
D gene: TRBD1
V gene: TRBV10-3
clone size: once
CDR3 DNA: TGTGCCATCGGAGATAAGACAGGGGGGAGTGAGCAGTTCTTC
CDR3 protein: CAIGDKTGGSEQFF

J gene: TRBJ1-2
D gene: -
V gene: TRBV7-2
clone size: -
CDR3 DNA: TGTGCCAGCAGCTTAGCAGGACAGCGAAACTATGGCTACACCTTC
CDR3 protein: CASSLAGQRNYGYTF

J gene: TRBJ1-1
D gene: -
V gene: TRBV19
clone size: -
CDR3 DNA: TGTGCCAGTAGTAACTGGGCCGGGAACACTGAAGCTTTCTTT
CDR3 protein: CASSNWAGNTEAFF

J gene: TRBJ1-1
D gene: TRBD1
V gene: TRBV7-8
clone size: -
CDR3 DNA: TGTGCCAGCAGCACCCGACAGGGACTGAACACTGAAGCTTTCTTT
CDR3 protein: CASSTRQGLNTEAFF

J gene: TRBJ1-6
D gene: -
V gene: TRBV7-3
clone size: once
CDR3 DNA: TGTGCCAGCAGCACTGAGACAGGCGGTTATAATTCACCCCTCCACTTT
CDR3 protein: CASSTETGGYNSPLHF

J gene: TRBJ1-4
D gene: -
V gene: TRBV18
clone size: -
CDR3 DNA: TGTGCCAGCTCACGAAGGGGTGGGGAAAAACTGTTTTTT
CDR3 protein: CASSRRGGEKLFF

J gene: TRBJ2-5
D gene: TRBD2
V gene: TRBV9
clone size: -
CDR3 DNA: TGTGCCAGCAGCGTATTCGCCAGGGAGGGGGAGACCCAGTACTTC
CDR3 protein: CASSVFAREGETQYF

J gene: TRBJ1-1
D gene: -
V gene: TRBV5-1
clone size: -
CDR3 DNA: TGCGCCAGCAGCTTGTCGGGTGGGAACACTGAAGCTTTCTTT
CDR3 protein: CASSLSGGNTEAFF

J gene: TRBJ2-5
D gene: -
V gene: TRBV30
clone size: -
CDR3 DNA: TGTGCCTATTCTAGCGACCAAGAGACCCAGTACTTC
CDR3 protein: CAYSSDQETQYF

J gene: TRBJ1-1
D gene: -
V gene: TRBV6-6
clone size: -
CDR3 DNA: TGTGCCAGCAGTTACGAACCCCGACAAATGAACACTGAAGCTTTCTTT
CDR3 protein: CASSYEPRQMNTEAFF

J gene: TRBJ1-1
D gene: -
V gene: TRBV6-5
clone size: few
CDR3 DNA: TGTGCCAGCAGTTGGGGGGGAACGAACACTGAAGCTTTCTTT
CDR3 protein: CASSWGGTNTEAFF

J gene: TRBJ1-5
D gene: TRBD1
V gene: TRBV6-5
clone size: -
CDR3 DNA: TGTGCCAGCAGCTCCCCGGGACAGGGTTCTCAGCCCCAGCATTTT
CDR3 protein: CASSSPGQGSQPQHF

J gene: TRBJ2-7
D gene: -
V gene: TRBV28
clone size: few
CDR3 DNA: TGTGCCAGCAGCCTTGCGGGCGGCGCCTACGAGCAGTACTTC
CDR3 protein: CASSLAGGAYEQYF

J gene: TRBJ1-1
D gene: -
V gene: TRBV29-1
clone size: few
CDR3 DNA: TGCAGCGTCGGGGGGACGCTTGGATTGAACACTGAAGCTTTCTTT
CDR3 protein: CSVGGTLGLNTEAFF

J gene: TRBJ2-1
D gene: -
V gene: TRBV27
clone size: -
CDR3 DNA: TGTGCCAGCCGCCTTCTAGGGAGTCACAATGAGCAGTTCTTC
CDR3 protein: CASRLLGSHNEQFF

J gene: TRBJ1-1
D gene: -
V gene: TRBV9
clone size: -
CDR3 DNA: TGTGCCAGCAGCGTAGGCACACCGAACACTGAAGCTTTCTTT
CDR3 protein: CASSVGTPNTEAFF

J gene: TRBJ2-5
D gene: -
V gene: TRBV14
clone size: -
CDR3 DNA: TGTGCCAGCAGCCAGTCGAGCCCAGGGCAGACCCAGTACTTC
CDR3 protein: CASSQSSPGQTQYF

J gene: TRBJ1-3
D gene: TRBD1
V gene: TRBV7-2
clone size: -
CDR3 DNA: TGTGCCAGCAGCTTAGATCAGGGGGCCCGAAACACCATATATTTT
CDR3 protein: CASSLDQGARNTIYF

J gene: TRBJ2-5
D gene: -
V gene: TRBV5-1
clone size: -
CDR3 DNA: TGCGCCAGCAGCTTGCTAGAGACCCAGTACTTC
CDR3 protein: CASSLLETQYF

J gene: TRBJ2-1
D gene: TRBD2
V gene: TRBV14
clone size: -
CDR3 DNA: TGTGCCAGCAACCGAGCGGGGAACAATGAGCAGTTCTTC
CDR3 protein: CASNRAGNNEQFF

J gene: TRBJ2-1
D gene: -
V gene: TRBV5-1
clone size: -
CDR3 DNA: TGCGCCAGCAACCCATATCCCGGGTGGGAGAATGAGCAGTTCTTC
CDR3 protein: CASNPYPGWENEQFF

J gene: TRBJ2-4
D gene: TRBD1
V gene: TRBV29-1
clone size: -
CDR3 DNA: TGCAGCGTTGGAACAGGGGGACCCAAAAACATTCAGTACTTC
CDR3 protein: CSVGTGGPKNIQYF

J gene: TRBJ1-2
D gene: TRBD1
V gene: TRBV7-3
clone size: few
CDR3 DNA: TGTGCCAGCAGTGAGACAGGGGACTATGGCTACACCTTC
CDR3 protein: CASSETGDYGYTF

J gene: TRBJ1-5
D gene: TRBD1
V gene: TRBV7-2
clone size: -
CDR3 DNA: TGTGCCAGCAGCCCCTACGGGACAGGGAATCAGCCCCAGCATTTT
CDR3 protein: CASSPYGTGNQPQHF

J gene: TRBJ1-1
D gene: -
V gene: TRBV19
clone size: -
CDR3 DNA: TGTGCCAGTCTAGGGGGGGCAGACAAGAACACTGAAGCTTTCTTT
CDR3 protein: CASLGGADKNTEAFF

J gene: TRBJ1-5
D gene: -
V gene: TRBV7-9
clone size: -
CDR3 DNA: TGTGCCAGCAGCCCAGGCCCTCAGAATCAGCCCCAGCATTTT
CDR3 protein: CASSPGPQNQPQHF

J gene: TRBJ1-2
D gene: TRBD1
V gene: TRBV7-2
clone size: -
CDR3 DNA: TGTGCCAGCAGCTTAGCGTTGGGACAGGGGTTCACCTTC
CDR3 protein: CASSLALGQGFTF

J gene: TRBJ1-6
D gene: TRBD1
V gene: TRBV27
clone size: few
CDR3 DNA: TGTGCCAGCAGTAGTTTGGGGTTCGGGACAGGAGATAATTCACCCCTCCACTTT
CDR3 protein: CASSSLGFGTGDNSPLHF

J gene: TRBJ2-1
D gene: -
V gene: TRBV21-1
clone size: -
CDR3 DNA: TGTGCCAGCACCTCACAAGGGACAGGGAACAATGAGCAGTTCTTC
CDR3 protein: CASTSQGTGNNEQFF

J gene: TRBJ1-3
D gene: -
V gene: TRBV6-5
clone size: once
CDR3 DNA: TGTGCCAGCAAGGGAGGCGTCTCAAACACCATATATTTT
CDR3 protein: CASKGGVSNTIYF

J gene: TRBJ1-5
D gene: TRBD1
V gene: TRBV28
clone size: -
CDR3 DNA: TGTGCCAGTAATACAGGGGTTTTCAGTCAGCCCCAGCATTTT
CDR3 protein: CASNTGVFSQPQHF

J gene: TRBJ2-1
D gene: TRBD2
V gene: TRBV7-2
clone size: -
CDR3 DNA: TGTGCCAGCAGCACCCCCGGGACTAGCGGGGGAAGCTCCTACAATGAGCAGTTCTTC
CDR3 protein: CASSTPGTSGGSSYNEQFF

J gene: TRBJ2-7
D gene: TRBD2
V gene: TRBV19
clone size: once
CDR3 DNA: TGTGCCAGTAGTTCGCCGGGACTAGCGGGTTTTAGTGAGCAGTACTTC
CDR3 protein: CASSSPGLAGFSEQYF

J gene: TRBJ2-3
D gene: -
V gene: TRBV2
clone size: -
CDR3 DNA: TGTGCCAGCAGTGGTGGTTTAGGGGGCACAGATACGCAGTATTTT
CDR3 protein: CASSGGLGGTDTQYF

J gene: TRBJ1-2
D gene: -
V gene: TRBV6-1
clone size: -
CDR3 DNA: TGTGCCAGCAGTGAAGGTACAGGGCTCTATGGCTACACCTTC
CDR3 protein: CASSEGTGLYGYTF